This entry describes one TCR beta chain. This sample was taken from a study of blood T cell repertoires in COVID-19. Some clones are missing from TCRdb's copy, which holds only in-frame ones; the method was immunoSEQ multiplex PCR. The data show about 33,000 clones, 80% to 90% seen once. The CDR3 extends over 17 amino acids. CDR1 and CDR2 from the germline V gene are LGHNA and YNFKEQ. Trimming took off 0 bases at V and 3 bases at J, with 12 bases between the two ends. The gene calls are TRBV4-2 and TRBJ2-6; tentative D call: TRBD2 (5 bases). This receptor was taken from a woman older than 75 with active or convalescent COVID-19. The sequenced sample consisted of peripheral blood. The CDR3 nucleotides are TGTGCCAGCAGCCAAGATCGCGGAGGTTATGGGGCCAACGTCCTGACTTTC. Translating gives CASSQDRGGYGANVLTF.